This T cell receptor beta chain was documented in a study of shared clonotypes between healthy human individuals. Background on the study: Per-donor plates numbered three CD4 naive, three CD4 memory, two CD8 naive and one CD8 memory.

A remark on this clone: Its antigen is still unknown.

Study-wide findings and caveats: Across subsets, estimated richness was generally greater for naive than for memory populations.

Germline trimming cut 3 bases from V and 10 bases from J; bases unmatched to any gene: 1. Germline V lookup: CDR1 SEHNR, CDR2 FQNEAQ (reference sequence). This CDR3 is 12 amino acids long. Sorted-subset replicate PCRs used 200 ng of genomic DNA. This amount corresponded to 30,000 to 35,000 T cell genomes. Sequencing was performed with immunoSEQ multiplex PCR; in TCRdb, only in-frame clones are kept and a portion is missing. This table holds some 2.1 million clones, over 85% found once. CD45RO-negative cells were positively selected for CCR7, leaving out terminally differentiated effector memory CD45RA+ cells.

Sequences were obtained from naive CD8+ T cells sorted from blood. The TCR originated in a man aged 18 to 35 in good health. V and J are TRBV7-9 and TRBJ2-3, with TRBD2 identical over 10 bases. CDR3: CASSLSGGAQYF. As DNA, the CDR3 is TGTGCCAGCAGCTTGAGCGGGGGGGCGCAGTATTTT.